This is a list of T cell receptor beta chains from one sample in a study of shared clonotypes between healthy human individuals. TCRdb keeps only in-frame clones here, not all; method: immunoSEQ multiplex PCR. The sample has about 480,000 clones, 70% to 80% seen once. Sequenced input: PBMCs. The receptors derive from a middle-aged woman in good health. Some clones in this sample may be carry-over from other donors' samples. The CDR3 runs from the conserved cysteine through the conserved F or W. A D gene is named only where the DNA matches it firmly. Expanded clones get a size class; other rows say once, few or many, or leave the size out.

TRBJ2-3 | - | TRBD1 | TRBV15 | 16 | CATSRNLGTGGDTQYF | TGTGCCACCAGCAGAAACCTCGGGACAGGGGGAGATACGCAGTATTTT
TRBJ2-1 | - | - | TRBV4-1 | 17 | CASSQKLIPVPHNEQFF | TGCGCCAGCAGCCAGAAGTTGATTCCAGTCCCCCACAATGAGCAGTTCTTC
TRBJ2-5 | - | TRBD1 | TRBV19 | 13 | CASSPTGVETQYF | TGTGCCAGTAGTCCGACAGGGGTAGAGACCCAGTACTTC
TRBJ1-2 | - | - | TRBV6-5 | 11 | CASRLDYGYTF | TGTGCCAGCCGCCTCGACTATGGCTACACCTTC
TRBJ2-5 | - | - | TRBV11-2 | 12 | CASSPVAETQYF | TGTGCCAGCAGCCCAGTAGCGGAGACCCAGTACTTC
TRBJ1-1 | - | - | TRBV19 | 13 | CASSTTRNTEAFF | TGTGCCAGTAGTACAACAAGGAACACTGAAGCTTTCTTT
TRBJ2-3 | - | - | TRBV28 | 13 | CASSFGGEDTQYF | TGTGCCAGCAGTTTTGGTGGTGAAGATACGCAGTATTTT
TRBJ1-4 | - | - | TRBV15 | 15 | CATSRTTGAPEKLFF | TGTGCCACCAGCAGAACGACAGGAGCCCCCGAAAAACTGTTTTTT
TRBJ2-1 | - | - | TRBV9 | 14 | CASSVGGNENEQFF | TGTGCCAGCAGCGTAGGTGGGAATGAGAATGAGCAGTTCTTC
TRBJ1-5 | - | TRBD1 | TRBV28 | 15 | CASSTRTGGGQPQHF | TGTGCCAGCAGTACCCGGACAGGGGGCGGCCAGCCCCAGCATTTT
TRBJ1-2 | - | - | TRBV20-1 | 11 | CSARLAGSYTF | TGCAGTGCTAGACTCGCAGGGTCCTACACCTTC
TRBJ2-7 | many | - | TRBV6-1 | 13 | CASMTGGGDEQYF | TGTGCCAGCATGACCGGAGGGGGCGACGAGCAGTACTTC
TRBJ2-3 | - | - | TRBV5-4 | 14 | CASSQDSSRATQYF | TGCGCCAGCAGCCAAGATAGCAGCCGGGCTACGCAGTATTTT
TRBJ1-1 | once | - | TRBV12-1 | 16 | CATKRTGYATGTEAFF | TGTGCCACCAAGCGTACAGGGTACGCGACGGGGACTGAAGCTTTCTTT
TRBJ2-6 | few | - | TRBV11-2 | 16 | CASSSGRNSGANVLTF | TGTGCCAGCAGCTCGGGACGGAACTCTGGGGCCAACGTCCTGACTTTC
TRBJ1-1 | - | - | TRBV7-2 | 15 | CASSPRGPMNTEAFF | TGTGCCAGCAGCCCACGGGGACCCATGAACACTGAAGCTTTCTTT
TRBJ1-2 | once | - | TRBV5-1 | 13 | CASSPDRNYGYTF | TGCGCCAGCAGTCCCGACAGGAACTATGGCTACACCTTC
TRBJ2-1 | - | TRBD2 | TRBV19 | 15 | CATETSGIGHNEQFF | TGTGCCACCGAGACTAGCGGGATAGGACACAATGAGCAGTTCTTC
TRBJ2-1 | - | TRBD2 | TRBV18 | 16 | CASSPPSGRAYNEQFF | TGTGCCAGCTCACCTCCAAGCGGGAGGGCCTACAATGAGCAGTTCTTC
TRBJ2-2 | - | TRBD2 | TRBV5-4 | 16 | CASSLELAGAPGELFF | TGTGCCAGCAGCTTGGAGCTAGCGGGAGCCCCCGGGGAGCTGTTTTTT
TRBJ2-7 | - | - | TRBV11-2 | 16 | CASSLDQSRIIYEQYF | TGTGCCAGCAGCTTAGATCAGTCACGGATCATCTACGAGCAGTACTTC
TRBJ2-7 | - | TRBD2 | TRBV7-6 | 15 | CASSSGTSYLYEQYF | TGTGCCAGCAGCTCGGGGACTAGCTATCTCTACGAGCAGTACTTC
TRBJ1-5 | - | - | TRBV7-2 | 13 | CASSFTGSQPQHF | TGTGCCAGCAGCTTTACAGGGAGTCAGCCCCAGCATTTT
TRBJ2-2 | - | - | TRBV7-9 | 14 | CASSLDLNTGELFF | TGTGCCAGCAGCTTAGACTTGAACACCGGGGAGCTGTTTTTT
TRBJ2-1 | once | - | TRBV6-1 | 15 | CASSVLSSSYNEQFF | TGTGCCAGCAGTGTTTTGAGTAGCTCCTACAATGAGCAGTTCTTC
TRBJ2-4 | - | - | TRBV7-2 | 17 | CASSTGTGGRAKNIQYF | TGTGCCAGCAGCACCGGGACCGGGGGTCGAGCCAAAAACATTCAGTACTTC
TRBJ1-4 | - | - | TRBV28 | 14 | CASSPGQLHEKLFF | TGTGCCAGCAGCCCAGGACAACTTCATGAAAAACTGTTTTTT
TRBJ2-1 | - | - | TRBV12-5 | 11 | CASGFGTEQFF | TGTGCTAGTGGTTTCGGGACTGAGCAGTTCTTC
TRBJ2-1 | - | - | TRBV7-3 | 17 | CASSLGWQGPSYNEQFF | TGTGCCAGCAGCTTAGGTTGGCAGGGCCCCTCCTACAATGAGCAGTTCTTC
TRBJ2-1 | few | TRBD2 | TRBV6-5 | 13 | CATGTSEYNEQFF | TGTGCCACAGGGACTAGCGAGTACAATGAGCAGTTCTTC
TRBJ2-1 | - | TRBD2 | TRBV7-8 | 16 | CASSARRLAGDNEQFF | TGTGCCAGCAGCGCCCGTCGGCTAGCGGGAGACAATGAGCAGTTCTTC
TRBJ2-5 | - | - | TRBV29-1 | 13 | CSVEEISPSGLYF | TGCAGCGTTGAAGAAATATCGCCGTCTGGCCTTTACTTC
TRBJ2-5 | - | - | TRBV16 | 16 | CASSPTTRGIQETQYF | TGTGCCAGCAGCCCAACCACGCGCGGGATTCAAGAGACCCAGTACTTC
TRBJ2-5 | - | - | TRBV5-1 | 13 | CASSSGGRRTQYF | TGCGCCAGCAGCTCTGGTGGAAGGAGGACCCAGTACTTC
TRBJ1-2 | once | - | TRBV5-1 | 14 | CASSLAGDIYGYTF | TGCGCCAGCAGCTTGGCCGGCGACATCTATGGCTACACCTTC
TRBJ1-4 | - | TRBD1 | TRBV5-5 | 14 | CASSPGQGNEKLFF | TGTGCCAGCAGCCCCGGACAGGGTAATGAAAAACTGTTTTTT
TRBJ2-7 | - | - | TRBV28 | 16 | CASTPRGGSFVYEQYF | TGTGCCAGCACCCCTCGAGGGGGATCGTTCGTCTACGAGCAGTACTTC
TRBJ1-4 | - | TRBD1 | TRBV7-8 | 14 | CASSSGQDNEKLFF | TGTGCCAGCAGCTCGGGACAGGATAATGAAAAACTGTTTTTT
TRBJ2-7 | - | TRBD2 | TRBV6-6 | 15 | CASSKYSGSGYEQYF | TGTGCCAGCAGTAAATATAGCGGGAGTGGGTACGAGCAGTACTTC
TRBJ2-3 | - | - | TRBV21-1 | 14 | CASSKGTYTDTQYF | TGTGCCAGCAGCAAAGGGACCTACACAGATACGCAGTATTTT
TRBJ2-7 | - | TRBD1 | TRBV6-4 | 15 | CASSARQGGSYEQYF | TGTGCCAGCAGTGCCAGACAGGGCGGATCCTATGAGCAGTACTTC